This record covers a single TCR beta chain. Antigen specificity is unknown. From RNA transcripts, TCR beta CDR3 regions were amplified. Carried out on the TCR CDR3, a first-round RT-PCR used the HTBI primer set. One entry per CDR3 protein results from TCRdb running MiXCR on the multiplex PCR reads. In the table there are hundreds of thousands of distinct CDR3 sequences, roughly 16% of which are singletons. Germline V gives CDR1 SQVTM, CDR2 ANQGSEA. CDR3 length: 13 residues. V shed 2 bases and J shed 0 bases, with 7 bases lying between them. Hyperthyroidism in the patients, aged 18 to 65, was newly diagnosed and under 2 months in duration. This sample stems from a study of T cells in Graves' hyperthyroidism and ophthalmopathy. As for the study in general: Before any treatment, at initial diagnosis, peripheral blood was collected. Findings and caveats of the study: Peripheral blood also featured most of the thyroid clonotypes expanded above 0.001. Ophthalmopathy was predicted by the model a median of about six months ahead of onset.

The source is a woman aged 30 to 39 with Graves' hyperthyroidism. Sequenced material: blood. This rearrangement joins TRBV29-1 to TRBJ1-1; maybe TRBD1 (5 bases). CDR3 amino acids: CSVERGLNTEAFF. The CDR3 DNA reads TGCAGCGTTGAAAGGGGACTGAACACTGAAGCTTTCTTT.